This is a list of T cell receptor beta chains from one sample in a study of blood T cell repertoires in COVID-19. Data came from immunoSEQ multiplex PCR; TCRdb stores just in-frame clones and leaves some out. The table has roughly 110,000 clones, 80% to 90% seen once; the top ten hold under 20%. The sequencing sample was made of peripheral blood. These receptors originate from a human donor with acute or convalescent COVID-19. The donor label of this sample is uncertain. The conserved cysteine and the conserved F or W are not part of the CDR3 here. A D gene is named only where the DNA matches it firmly.

TRBV9	TRBD2	TRBJ2-5	ASSWGLAGDETQY
TRBV10-3	.	TRBJ1-4	AISRQAGNEKLF
TRBV24-1	TRBD1	TRBJ2-2	ATSRGKGQGASGELF
TRBV7-2	.	TRBJ2-3	ASIGGLGTDTQY
TRBV2	.	TRBJ2-5	ASSTGTEAGTQY
TRBV18	.	TRBJ1-1	ASSPIGTVGGNTEAF
TRBV7-2	.	TRBJ2-4	ASSFGGNPLKNIQY
TRBV29-1	.	TRBJ1-1	SVAPPPGNHEAF
TRBV9	.	TRBJ2-2	ASSVGLGSSNPGELF
TRBV5-1	TRBD2	TRBJ2-1	ASSPGTSSIEQF
TRBV7-3	TRBD1	TRBJ2-5	ASSPAGQGRETQY
TRBV7-9	TRBD2	TRBJ2-7	ASSFGLGDYEQY
TRBV11-2	.	TRBJ1-3	ASSYILGASGNTIY
TRBV5-6	.	TRBJ1-6	ASSLMTPANSPLH
TRBV9	TRBD2	TRBJ2-7	ASSAGGTSVYEQY
TRBV6-6	.	TRBJ1-6	ASSTGYSPLH
TRBV6-5	.	TRBJ2-2	ASSYSSAGSGELF
TRBV3-1/TRBV3-2	.	TRBJ1-2	ASSPAFISGNGYT
TRBV14	TRBD1	TRBJ2-3	ASRDRGPTDTQY
TRBV30	.	TRBJ2-1	AWSVASGFYNEQF
TRBV9	.	TRBJ1-1	ASSFLPQGSTEAF
TRBV2	.	TRBJ2-7	ATAPTGSYEQY
TRBV13	TRBD1	TRBJ1-2	ASSSTSDRVDYGYT
TRBV5-8	.	TRBJ1-5	ASSFSSHQPQH
TRBV3-1/TRBV3-2	TRBD1	TRBJ2-5	ASSQEGQGQETQY
TRBV3-1/TRBV3-2	TRBD2	TRBJ2-1	ASSPRTSGGGGEQF
TRBV5-1	.	TRBJ1-1	ASSLKLSGEAF
TRBV6-2/TRBV6-3	TRBD1	TRBJ1-2	ASSYDRGFGYT
TRBV29-1	TRBD1	TRBJ1-2	SVVEFDRGYGYT
TRBV7-8	.	TRBJ1-2	ASSLVAQFSYGYT
TRBV12-5	TRBD1	TRBJ1-1	ASGPGTAYTEAF
TRBV7-9	.	TRBJ1-1	ASSFPRGSLNTEAF
TRBV21-1	.	TRBJ2-7	ASREPGQGVSLLWEQY
TRBV15	TRBD1	TRBJ2-1	ATSSPEQGFYNEQF
TRBV27	.	TRBJ1-6	ASSSFPGSGSPLH
TRBV6-4	.	TRBJ2-3	ASAEHSTDTQY
TRBV28	.	TRBJ1-1	ASSLTHREAF
TRBV7-9	.	TRBJ2-7	ASSSRDYEQY
TRBV10-3	.	TRBJ1-1	AIRNEQGDTEAF
TRBV19	.	TRBJ1-4	ASSSTGGAYEKLF
TRBV27	.	TRBJ1-2	ASSLSPGKGWSYGYT
TRBV10-3	.	TRBJ2-7	AISEATGTYEQY
TRBV15	.	TRBJ2-1	ATSGRGISSYNEQF
TRBV27	TRBD1	TRBJ1-2	ASSGTGGWSYGYT
TRBV5-1	.	TRBJ1-1	ASSLGQITEAF
TRBV7-2	TRBD1	TRBJ1-5	ASSFDRDQPQH
TRBV27	TRBD1	TRBJ1-5	ASSFWGTGDQPQH
TRBV28	TRBD2	TRBJ2-5	ASSLQGLAGGQKTQY